A selection of T cell receptor beta chains follows, all from one sample in a study of cytomegalovirus exposure and HLA in healthy donors. TCRdb keeps only in-frame clones here, not all; method: immunoSEQ multiplex PCR. Of approximately 120,000 clones in the sample, 74% were seen once. The sample comprised PBMCs. The receptors stem from a man aged 40-49 years in good health and CMV-seropositive. CDR3s include the opening cysteine and the closing phenylalanine or tryptophan. The D gene is left open where the match is weak. Some rows have no size entry. The others give once, few or many, or a class for an expanded clone.

size	V	J	D	DNA	CDR3
NA	TRBV5-1	TRBJ2-3	TRBD2	TGCGCCAGCAGCTTGGCGAGCGGGGGCACAGATACGCAGTATTTT	CASSLASGGTDTQYF
NA	TRBV6-1	TRBJ2-3	TRBD2	TGTGCCAGCAGTTCGCGGGAGGGCTCAGATACGCAGTATTTT	CASSSREGSDTQYF
few	TRBV9	TRBJ2-2	TRBD1	TGTGCCAGCAGCGTAGGGAACAGGGGGATAGCGAACACCGGGGAGCTGTTTTTT	CASSVGNRGIANTGELFF
NA	TRBV5-1	TRBJ2-7	NA	TGCGCCAGCAGCCCGGCAGGGGATGAGCAGTACTTC	CASSPAGDEQYF
once	TRBV28	TRBJ1-2	NA	TGTGCCAGCACCATCCTCCGAGGGGGCTATGGCTACACCTTC	CASTILRGGYGYTF
NA	TRBV5-1	TRBJ2-3	TRBD1	TGCGCCAGCAGCACAGGGGAACAGCGAGCAGATACGCAGTATTTT	CASSTGEQRADTQYF
NA	TRBV6-1	TRBJ2-2	NA	TGTGCCAACTCGGAAAGGGGGAACACCGGGGAGCTGTTTTTT	CANSERGNTGELFF
few	TRBV6-5	TRBJ1-2	TRBD1	TGTGCCAGCAGCACGGGGGGACAGGGTGCCTATGGCTACACCTTC	CASSTGGQGAYGYTF
NA	TRBV5-1	TRBJ2-7	TRBD2	TGCGCCAGCAGACTTGGGGGAGGGGCCCCCTACGAGCAGTACTTC	CASRLGGGAPYEQYF
few	TRBV11-2	TRBJ2-1	NA	TGTGCCAGCAGCTCCCGCCTCAGAGGGGGGGGCAATGAGCAGTTCTTC	CASSSRLRGGGNEQFF
NA	TRBV6-5	TRBJ2-1	NA	TGTGCCAGCAGTTACGGGGGGAACTACAATGAGCAGTTCTTC	CASSYGGNYNEQFF
few	TRBV5-1	TRBJ2-5	TRBD2	TGCGCCAGCAGCTTGGAAGGGACTAGAAAAGAGACCCAGTACTTC	CASSLEGTRKETQYF
few	TRBV5-1	TRBJ1-4	TRBD1	TGCGCCAGCAGCTTGGGGACAGGGGACTTTAATGAAAAACTGTTTTTT	CASSLGTGDFNEKLFF
NA	TRBV4-2	TRBJ2-2	TRBD2	TGTGCCAGCAGCCAAGATCCTAGCGGGGGGTTTAACACCGGGGAGCTGTTTTTT	CASSQDPSGGFNTGELFF
few	TRBV5-1	TRBJ2-1	NA	TGCGCCAGCAGTTCGGACGGGAGCTCCTACAATGAGCAGTTCTTC	CASSSDGSSYNEQFF
NA	TRBV6-6	TRBJ1-5	NA	TGTGCCAGCAGTTTGCAGTTCCCCAATCAGCCCCAGCATTTT	CASSLQFPNQPQHF
few	TRBV29-1	TRBJ2-2	NA	TGCAGCGTTGTCAGGGGGAACACCGGGGAGCTGTTTTTT	CSVVRGNTGELFF
few	TRBV28	TRBJ1-4	NA	TGTGCCAGCAGTCCTCGTTCCGGGAATGAAAAACTGTTTTTT	CASSPRSGNEKLFF
few	TRBV30	TRBJ2-7	TRBD1	TGTGCCTGGACTTGGACAGGTAACGAGCAGTACTTC	CAWTWTGNEQYF
once	TRBV7-8	TRBJ2-1	TRBD2	TGTGCCAGCAGCTTAGCCCTAGCGGGAGTAGTCTACAATGAGCAGTTCTTC	CASSLALAGVVYNEQFF
NA	TRBV11-2	TRBJ2-3	NA	TGTGCCAGCAGCCGTAGCGCCCTCCCCTCGGATACGCAGTATTTT	CASSRSALPSDTQYF
NA	TRBV5-4	TRBJ1-1	NA	TGTGCCAGCAGCTTGGGGGGGGGCATTGTGCAGAGGAACACTGAAGCTTTCTTT	CASSLGGGIVQRNTEAFF